Listed here are 14 T cell receptor beta chains from one sample, sequenced in a study of T cells in Graves' hyperthyroidism and ophthalmopathy. Authors of the study amplified TCR beta CDR3 regions from RNA transcripts. A set of HTBI primers served as the primers for a first-round RT-PCR of the TCR CDR3. Each CDR3 protein gets one entry after TCRdb re-called the multiplex PCR reads with MiXCR. Of approximately 380,000 distinct CDR3 sequences in the sample, about a fifth were seen once. The material sequenced was blood. These receptors were obtained from a woman under 30 with Graves' hyperthyroidism.

V gene TRBV6-1 combines with J gene TRBJ2-7; 10 nucleotides agree with TRBD1. The CDR3 runs 15 residues. Trimming cost V 6 bases and J 1 base; bases outside gene matches: 6. Germline assignment: CDR1 MNHNS and CDR2 SASEGT. Here the CDR3 DNA reads TGTGCCAGCAGCTTGACAGGGGGCGCTTCCTACGAGCAGTACTTC. Residues: CASSLTGGASYEQYF.

This clonotype was recorded many times. V usage is TRBV6-2 or TRBV6-3 and J usage is TRBJ2-7, with D possibly TRBD2 on 5 matching bases. The V end lost 2 bases, the J end lost 1 base, and 9 bases lay between the germline ends. Germline V lookup: CDR1 MNHEY, CDR2 SVGEGT. CDR3 size: 14 residues. CDR3 sequence: CASSYAGVSYEQYF. DNA of the CDR3: TGTGCCAGCAGTTACGCCGGGGTATCCTACGAGCAGTACTTC.

This clonotype occurred many times. V and J are TRBV6-5 and TRBJ2-5; possible D gene TRBD2, 5 bases. V was trimmed by 6 bases and J by 2 bases, leaving 13 bases between them. This CDR3 comprises 14 residues. Germline-derived CDR1 and CDR2 are MNHEY and SVGAGI. CDR3 region: CASSRGERQETQYF. Here the CDR3 DNA reads TGTGCCAGCAGCCGGGGAGAAAGACAAGAGACCCAGTACTTC.

This clonotype occurred a few times. The chain is built from TRBV15 and TRBJ1-6; no firm D call. Germline-derived CDR1 and CDR2 are LNHNV and YYDKDF (reference sequence). This CDR3 comprises 14 residues. Trimming took 0 bases from V and 6 from J, leaving 6 bases between them. CDR3 residues: CATSRDRGNSPLHF. The CDR3 DNA is TGTGCCACCAGCAGAGATCGCGGTAATTCACCCCTCCACTTT.

Ten or more counts support this clonotype. The rearrangement joins TRBV5-6 to TRBJ1-1; D is ambiguous. CDR1 is SGHDT, CDR2 YYEEEE, per germline. Trimming removed 6 bases from V and 3 bases from J, with 12 bases in between. The CDR3 totals 13 residues. The CDR3, as DNA: TGTGCCAGCAAGCCTTATCGTGACACTGAAGCTTTCTTT. Encoded protein: CASKPYRDTEAFF.

This clonotype has just a few counts. The genes are TRBV15 and TRBJ2-5; D possibly matches TRBD1 or TRBD2 (6 bases each). The length of the CDR3 is 15 residues. Trimming cost V 0 bases and J 1 base, with 9 bases left between them. The germline V gene encodes CDR1 LNHNV and CDR2 YYDKDF (reference sequence). The CDR3 nucleotides read TGTGCCACCAGCAGAGAGGGGGGCGGCCAAGAGACCCAGTACTTC. Residues: CATSREGGGQETQYF.

This clonotype was observed at least ten times. This chain connects TRBV7-2 to TRBJ2-2, with TRBD2 matching over 7 bases. CDR1 and CDR2 from the germline V gene are SGHTA and FQGNSA. CDR3 length equals 16 residues. J was trimmed by 6 bases and V by 5 bases; bases with no gene match: 12. CDR3 DNA: TGTGCCAGCAGCCCCTCGGGAGGCCACGACGCCGGGGAGCTGTTTTTT. It specifies CASSPSGGHDAGELFF.

This chain links TRBV6-4 with TRBJ1-6, with D unresolved. The CDR3 extends over 14 amino acids. V was clipped by 7 bases and J by 5 bases, with 12 bases between them. Germline V CDR1 and CDR2: MRHNA, SNTAGT. The CDR3: CASTLREDNSPLHF. The CDR3 DNA reads as TGTGCCAGCACCCTCCGGGAGGATAATTCACCCCTCCACTTT.

The chain couples TRBV11-1 to TRBJ2-6; 11 bases match TRBD2. V dropped 2 bases and J dropped 0; count of bases not matched to a gene: 9. This CDR3 spans 20 amino acids. From germline, CDR1 is SGHAT and CDR2 FQDESV (reference sequence). Written as DNA, the CDR3 is TGTGCCAGCAGCTTACCCCTAGCGGGGGGCCTAAGCTCTGGGGCCAACGTCCTGACTTTC. Translation: CASSLPLAGGLSSGANVLTF.

This clonotype has at least ten counts. The chain recombines TRBV4-2 with TRBJ2-7; 10 bases agree with TRBD1. CDR3 length: 20 amino acids. Germline assignment: CDR1 LGHNA and CDR2 YNFKEQ. Trimming removed 5 bases from V and 1 base from J; junction bases left unmatched: 20. The CDR3 region is CASSATPLRDRGLLSYEQYF. The CDR3 DNA reads as TGTGCCAGCAGCGCAACCCCTCTCCGGGACAGGGGCCTCCTATCCTACGAGCAGTACTTC.

This clonotype was seen repeatedly, ten times or more. This chain connects TRBV20-1 to TRBJ1-5; D may be TRBD1 (5 bases). The CDR3 runs 14 residues. The V gene's germline CDR1 is DFQATT and CDR2 SNEGSKA (reference sequence). V was cut by 3 bases and J by 9 bases, with 18 bases left in between. The CDR3 sequence is CSASAGEVVMPQHF. The DNA for the CDR3 is TGCAGTGCTAGCGCGGGGGAGGTCGTTATGCCCCAGCATTTT.

This clonotype was counted ten times or more. As DNA, the CDR3 is TGTGCCATCAGCCCCAGGACTAGCGGGGGACGGGAGACCCAGTACTTC. It encodes CAISPRTSGGRETQYF. The chain recombines TRBV10-3 with TRBJ2-5; TRBD2 aligns across 13 bases. Germline V gene data show CDR1 as ENHRY and CDR2 as SYGVKD. V was pared by 6 bases and J by 5 bases, with 9 bases of the junction left unmatched. The CDR3 is 16 residues long.

V is TRBV6-1 and J is TRBJ2-7; 9 bases fit TRBD1. Germline V gene sequence: CDR1 MNHNS, CDR2 SASEGT. The CDR3 is 14 residues long. Germline trimming cut 6 bases from V and 4 bases from J; bases unmatched to any gene: 7. For the CDR3, the DNA is TGTGCCAGCAGGAGGAGGGGACAGGGTTACGAGCAGTACTTC. Translating gives CASRRRGQGYEQYF.

J is TRBJ1-6 and V is TRBV6-1; D is unclear. The V gene's germline CDR1 is MNHNS and CDR2 SASEGT. V was pared by 4 bases and J by 6 bases, with 7 bases between. CDR3 size: 13 residues. CDR3 in DNA: TGTGCCAGCAGTGGGACGGTTAATTCACCCCTCCACTTT. It is translated as CASSGTVNSPLHF.